The 30 T cell receptor beta chains in this list originate from one sample, sequenced in a study of identical twins (TCRdb year 2016). Receptor amplification or capture employed 5' RACE. Sequencing was carried out with an Illumina HiSeq 2000. The raw public data were reprocessed by TCRdb itself: fastp quality trimming at Q25, MiXCR clonotype calling, in-frame beta chains only. For every CDR3 protein sequence, its rows merge into one entry that carries the most common genes and DNA. Within this sample are 300,000 to 400,000 distinct CDR3 sequences, with roughly 12% of them counted one time only. The leading ten clones occupy around 6.9% of the sample. Separately, the same data were catalogued under a study of yellow fever vaccine responses in identical twins.

Sequenced sample: CD8+ T cells sorted from blood. Source of these receptors: a woman younger than 35 in good health.

This clonotype was seen at least ten times. The V call is TRBV20-1, the J call TRBJ2-1; D gene uncertain. Germline CDR1 is DFQATT and CDR2 is SNEGSKA (reference sequence). This CDR3 is 15 amino acids long. V was trimmed by 3 bases and J by 5 bases, leaving 17 bases between them. CDR3 DNA: TGCAGTGCTAGTTTGGGTTTTGAGGATCACAATGAGCAGTTCTTC. This sequence encodes CSASLGFEDHNEQFF.

The V call is TRBV12-3 or TRBV12-4, the J call TRBJ2-7, with D possibly matching TRBD2 (5 bases). Trimming pared 2 bases from V and 5 bases from J, leaving 10 bases between. The CDR3 totals 13 residues. The CDR3 loop reads CASSLPSGNEQYF. The CDR3 coding sequence is TGTGCCAGCAGTTTACCCTCGGGGAACGAGCAGTACTTC.

The rearrangement joins TRBV5-6 to TRBJ2-7, with TRBD2 matching 11 bases. This CDR3 region has 18 residues. V lost 7 bases and J lost 3; bases outside the gene matches: 18. Germline assignment: CDR1 SGHDT and CDR2 YYEEEE. The DNA for the CDR3 is TGTGCCAGCCGCCGGCGGGGGACTAGCGGAGAAGGGGTCTACGAGCAGTACTTC. This sequence encodes CASRRRGTSGEGVYEQYF.

The rearrangement links TRBV13 to TRBJ2-1; maybe TRBD1 (5 bases). Germline V CDR1 and CDR2: PRHDT, FYEKMQ (reference sequence). Between the trimmed V and J ends, which lost 5 bases and 4 bases, there was a span of 18 bases. This CDR3 contains 16 residues. This CDR3 reads CASSVTQGPRYNEQFF. DNA of the CDR3: TGTGCCAGCAGCGTAACCCAGGGTCCGAGATACAATGAGCAGTTCTTC.

The sample holds a few counts of this clonotype. CDR3 residues: CSARGQGAREQYF. The CDR3 DNA is TGCAGTGCTAGAGGACAGGGGGCGCGAGAGCAGTACTTC. V and J are TRBV20-1 and TRBJ2-7; TRBD1 agrees at 10 bases. Germline V CDR1 and CDR2: DFQATT, SNEGSKA (reference sequence). The CDR3 is 13 amino acids. V shed 1 base and J 7 bases; nucleotides not matched to a gene: 4.

In this sample, this clonotype turned up many times. V gene TRBV12-3 or TRBV12-4 combines with J gene TRBJ2-1; TRBD2 aligns across 10 bases. This CDR3 contains 15 residues. V lost 1 base, J lost 8 bases, and 5 bases stayed unmatched. CDR3 residues: CASSLELAGRDEQFF. In DNA, the CDR3 is TGTGCCAGCAGTTTAGAACTAGCGGGAAGGGATGAGCAGTTCTTC.

This clonotype was counted at least ten times. The chain's CDR3 is CASSQDLGNQFF. CDR3 DNA sequence: TGTGCCAGCAGCCAAGATCTCGGCAATCAGTTCTTC. The V gene is TRBV4-2, the J gene TRBJ2-1; the D is unclear. This CDR3 is built from 12 residues. CDR1 is LGHNA and CDR2 is YNFKEQ in the germline V gene. V gave up 0 bases and J gave up 13 bases, with 10 bases separating them.

This clonotype was counted at least ten times. The rearrangement joins TRBV10-3 to TRBJ2-1, with D unclear. The CDR3 runs 16 residues. Trimming took off 3 bases at V and 5 bases at J, with 17 bases between the two ends. Per germline, CDR1 ENHRY and CDR2 SYGVKD. The CDR3 loop is CAISDRLLDSNNEQFF. The CDR3, as DNA: TGTGCCATCAGTGATCGACTTTTGGATTCCAACAATGAGCAGTTCTTC.

This clonotype was counted ten times or more. The chain carries TRBV12-3 or TRBV12-4 and TRBJ2-3, with a tentative D call TRBD1 (6 bases). This CDR3 contains 15 residues. V was pared by 3 bases and J by 0 bases, with 10 bases between. The CDR3 region is CASSLGATSTDTQYF. CDR3 bases: TGTGCCAGCAGTTTGGGGGCAACTAGCACAGATACGCAGTATTTT.

This clonotype has at least ten counts. The chain uses TRBV5-1 and TRBJ2-7, with D possibly matching TRBD1 (5 bases). The V end lost 0 bases, the J end lost 2 bases, and 9 bases lay between the germline ends. Looked up from germline, CDR1 is SGHRS and CDR2 is YFSETQ. The CDR3 contains 14 residues. CDR3 region: CASSLEGATYEQYF. Here the CDR3 DNA reads TGCGCCAGCAGCTTGGAAGGGGCTACCTACGAGCAGTACTTC. Full variable domain (outside the CDR3, taken from reference TRBV5-1 and TRBJ2-7): KAGVTQTPRYLIKTRGQQVTLSCSPISGHRSVSWYQQTPGQGLQFLFEYFSETQRNKGNFPGRFSGRQFSNSRSEMNVSTLELGDSALYLCASSLEGATYEQYFGPGTRLTVT.

The sample holds a few counts of this clonotype. The chain is built from TRBV11-2 and TRBJ2-1, with D possibly being TRBD2 (6 bases). This CDR3 has 17 residues. V lost 5 bases to trimming and J lost 0 bases, with 17 bases between them. From germline, CDR1 is SGHAT and CDR2 FQNNGV. CDR3 DNA sequence: TGTGCCAGCAGCCCTTTCGGCGGGACGAGCTCCTACAATGAGCAGTTCTTC. Protein: CASSPFGGTSSYNEQFF.

V usage is TRBV7-9 and J usage is TRBJ1-1; D is possibly TRBD1 (6 bases). The CDR3 runs to 11 residues. CDR1 and CDR2 (germline): SEHNR, FQNEAQ (reference sequence). CDR3 sequence (DNA): TGTACTATGACAGGCGGAAATGAAGCTTTCTTT. Protein product: CTMTGGNEAFF.

This clonotype showed up many times. The V call is TRBV7-8, the J call TRBJ2-7; TRBD2 might be the D (6 bases). V was pared by 3 bases and J by 3 bases, with 9 bases between. Germline V lookup: CDR1 SGHVS, CDR2 FQNEAQ. The CDR3 runs 13 residues. In nucleotides, the CDR3 is TGTGCCAGCAGCTTTCCGGGGGTCTACGAGCAGTACGTC. Translated: CASSFPGVYEQYV.

This clonotype was observed a few times. The chain uses TRBV7-8 and TRBJ2-7; 7 bases are a match to TRBD1. This CDR3 region has 15 residues. With 4 bases clipped from V and 0 bases from J, the junction kept 6 bases outside the gene matches. The germline V gene encodes CDR1 SGHVS and CDR2 FQNEAQ. The CDR3 DNA reads as TGTGCCAGCAGCTCAGAGACAGGGCCCTCCTACGAGCAGTACTTC. It is translated as CASSSETGPSYEQYF.

This clonotype was seen once. The genes are TRBV9 and TRBJ2-5; D uncertain. Germline V gene lookup returns CDR1 SGDLS and CDR2 YYNGEE. V lost 3 bases and J 1 base, leaving 4 bases between the germline ends. The CDR3 extends over 12 amino acids. For the CDR3, the DNA is TGTGCCAGCAGCGGAATCCAAGAGACCCAGTACTTC. Its protein is CASSGIQETQYF.

The genes are TRBV20-1 and TRBJ2-1, with 12 bases identical to TRBD2. Per the germline V gene, CDR1 is DFQATT and CDR2 is SNEGSKA (reference sequence). This CDR3 is built from 15 residues. The trim removed 5 bases at V and 2 bases at J, leaving 4 bases unmatched. The CDR3 nucleotides are TGCAGTGCTTACCGACTAGCGGGGGCCTACAATGAGCAGTTCTTC. This codes for CSAYRLAGAYNEQFF.

This clonotype was detected a few times. The CDR3 spells CASSPIGGTNEKLFF. The CDR3 DNA follows: TGTGCCAGCAGTCCCATAGGGGGGACTAATGAAAAACTGTTTTTT. The chain couples TRBV27 to TRBJ1-4; a weak D match, TRBD1 (6 bases). The CDR3 is made up of 15 amino acids. The germline V gene encodes CDR1 MNHEY and CDR2 SMNVEV (reference sequence). Between the trimmed V and J ends, which lost 5 bases and 2 bases, there was a span of 12 bases. The full variable domain, rest sourced from reference TRBV27 and TRBJ1-4, is EAQVTQNPRYLITVTGKKLTVTCSQNMNHEYMSWYRQDPGLGLRQIYYSMNVEVTDKGDVPEGYKVSRKEKRNFPLILESPSPNQTSLYFCASSPIGGTNEKLFFGSGTQLSVL.

CDR3 nucleotides: TGTGGGGCTAGCGGGAGTTGGGTATACAATGAGCAGTTCTTC. Protein product: CGASGSWVYNEQFF. J is TRBJ2-1 and V is TRBV10-3; the match to TRBD2 covers 10 bases. There are 14 residues in the CDR3. Germline V CDR1 and CDR2: ENHRY, SYGVKD.

The chain has TRBV2 and TRBJ1-1, with TRBD1 as a possible D gene (5 bases). CDR1 is SNHLY and CDR2 is FYNNEI in the germline V gene. The V gene lost 2 bases and the J gene lost 5 bases, with 18 bases spanning the gap. CDR3 size: 16 residues. This CDR3 is CASSELVQGFVTEAFF. The CDR3 coding sequence is TGTGCCAGCAGTGAACTGGTCCAGGGTTTTGTTACTGAAGCTTTCTTT.

This clonotype was found a few times. The junction and the germline gene differ at one end; a read error may be behind it. The chain couples TRBV5-1 to TRBJ1-1, with 10 bases identical to TRBD1. The CDR3 is 16 residues long. Per the germline V gene, CDR1 is SGHRS and CDR2 is YFSETQ. CDR3 nucleotide sequence: TGTGCCAGCAGCCCACGGACAGGGGGGTCAGTCACTGAAGCTTTCTTT. Translating it yields CASSPRTGGSVTEAFF.

This clonotype was detected only a few times. The chain is built from TRBV10-3 and TRBJ2-5; D could derive from TRBD1 or TRBD2 (5 bases each). Germline CDR1 reads ENHRY; CDR2 reads SYGVKD. This CDR3 is built from 19 residues. V was cut by 5 bases and J by 5 bases, with 30 bases left in between. CDR3 bases: TGTGCCATCAGTAGACCCCAAACCAGCCCTATAAGCCGGGGCGAGACCCAGTACTTC. It codes for CAISRPQTSPISRGETQYF.

The chain carries TRBV12-3 or TRBV12-4 and TRBJ2-7; the D is unclear. V was trimmed by 3 bases and J by 3 bases, leaving 6 bases between them. The length of the CDR3 is 12 residues. The CDR3 nucleotides read TGTGCCAGCAGTTTCACAGTCTACGAGCAGTACTTC. It codes for CASSFTVYEQYF.

Ten or more counts support this clonotype. The genes are TRBV27 and TRBJ1-2; D possibly corresponds to TRBD1 (5 bases). CDR3 length equals 11 residues. Germline V gives CDR1 MNHEY, CDR2 SMNVEV (reference sequence). V was clipped by 8 bases and J by 1 base, with 5 bases between them. The CDR3 DNA follows: TGTGCCAGCGGGGGTAACTATGGCTACACCTTC. It encodes CASGGNYGYTF.

The chain recombines TRBV9 with TRBJ2-1; 15 nucleotides line up with TRBD2. With V trimmed by 4 bases and J by 9 bases, 11 bases remained unmatched. Per germline, CDR1 SGDLS and CDR2 YYNGEE. The CDR3 has 17 amino acids. The CDR3 loop reads CASSPALGTSGRFEQFF. The CDR3 coding sequence is TGTGCCAGCAGCCCAGCTCTCGGGACTAGCGGGAGGTTTGAGCAGTTCTTC.

V is TRBV3-1 and J is TRBJ2-1; 8 positions agree with TRBD1. This CDR3 is 18 amino acids long. Germline-derived CDR1 and CDR2 are LGHDT and YNNKEL (reference sequence). Trimming cost V 0 bases and J 0 bases; bases outside gene matches: 7. The CDR3: CASSQEGQEVSSYNEQFF. The CDR3 DNA follows: TGTGCCAGCAGCCAAGAGGGACAGGAGGTAAGCTCCTACAATGAGCAGTTCTTC.

A few counts support this clonotype. The genes are TRBV6-2 or TRBV6-3 and TRBJ1-5; D is possibly TRBD1 (5 bases). This CDR3 has 14 residues. Trimming pared 2 bases from V and 2 bases from J, leaving 7 bases between. Per the germline V gene, CDR1 is MNHEY and CDR2 is SVGEGT. Here the CDR3 reads CASSYLGGNQPQHF. CDR3 coding DNA: TGTGCCAGCAGTTACCTAGGGGGCAATCAGCCCCAGCATTTT.

The chain joins TRBV12-3 or TRBV12-4 to TRBJ2-5, with TRBD2 identical over 9 bases. This CDR3 is 14 amino acids long. With 7 bases clipped from V and 1 base from J, the junction kept 4 bases outside the gene matches. CDR3 residues: CASKLAGPQETQYF. Written as DNA, the CDR3 is TGTGCCAGCAAACTAGCGGGTCCCCAAGAGACCCAGTACTTC.

This clonotype was counted many times. The chain employs TRBV4-1 and TRBJ2-7; a possible D gene is TRBD2 (5 bases). The CDR3 covers 14 residues. Trimming took 0 bases from V and 4 from J, leaving 10 bases between them. CDR1 and CDR2 (germline): MGHRA, YSYEKL. The CDR3: CASSQEGVAYEQYF. The CDR3 DNA follows: TGCGCCAGCAGCCAAGAGGGAGTAGCTTACGAGCAGTACTTC.

This clonotype was picked up a small number of times. The chain carries TRBV24-1 and TRBJ2-7, with unresolved D. V lost 12 bases, J lost 8 bases, and 13 bases lay in between. The CDR3 contains 10 residues. The germline V gene has CDR1 KGHDR and CDR2 SFDVKD. The chain's CDR3 is CAPQLYKQYV. The CDR3 DNA reads TGTGCCCCACAGCTTTACAAGCAGTACGTC.

CDR3 region: CSALDLFMNTEAFF. The CDR3 DNA is TGCAGTGCTTTGGACTTGTTTATGAACACTGAAGCTTTCTTT. This chain uses TRBV20-1 with TRBJ1-1; no firm D call. The CDR3 runs 14 residues. V dropped 5 bases and J dropped 0 bases, with 13 bases sitting between them. In germline, CDR1 is DFQATT, CDR2 SNEGSKA (reference sequence).